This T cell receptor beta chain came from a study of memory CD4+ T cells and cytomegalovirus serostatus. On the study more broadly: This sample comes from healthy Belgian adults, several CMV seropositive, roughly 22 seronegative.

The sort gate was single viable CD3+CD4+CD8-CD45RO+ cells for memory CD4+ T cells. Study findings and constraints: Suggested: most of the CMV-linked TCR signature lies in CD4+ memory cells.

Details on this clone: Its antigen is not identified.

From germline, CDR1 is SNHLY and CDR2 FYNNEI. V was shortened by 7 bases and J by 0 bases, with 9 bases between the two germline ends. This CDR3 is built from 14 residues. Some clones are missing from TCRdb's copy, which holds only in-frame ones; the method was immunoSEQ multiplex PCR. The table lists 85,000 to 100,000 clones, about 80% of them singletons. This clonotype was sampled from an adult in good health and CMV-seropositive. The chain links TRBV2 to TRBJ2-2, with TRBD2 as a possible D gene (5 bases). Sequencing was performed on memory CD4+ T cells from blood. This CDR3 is CASIRDSNTGELFF. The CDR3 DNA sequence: TGTGCCAGCATACGGGATTCGAACACCGGGGAGCTGTTTTTT.